These 9 T cell receptor beta chains were sequenced from one sample in a study of Ad26.COV2.S vaccination and SARS-CoV-2 variants. Some clones are missing from TCRdb's copy, which holds only in-frame ones; the method was immunoSEQ multiplex PCR. The sample shows about 350,000 clones, about 91% of them seen only once. This specimen was peripheral blood, taken after recovery from COVID-19. These receptors were collected from a human donor who had recovered from COVID-19.

The gene calls are TRBV6-2 or TRBV6-3 and TRBJ2-3; possibly TRBD1 or TRBD2 for D (5 bases each). CDR3 length: 17 residues. V lost 0 bases and J 0 bases, leaving 13 bases between the germline ends. CDR1 is MNHEY and CDR2 is SVGEGT in the germline V gene. The CDR3 DNA reads TGTGCCAGCAGTTACTCGAGAGGGGCCCCTAGCACAGATACGCAGTATTTT. As protein: CASSYSRGAPSTDTQYF.

V gene TRBV7-9 combines with J gene TRBJ1-5; D gene uncertain. Germline V gives CDR1 SEHNR, CDR2 FQNEAQ (reference sequence). This CDR3 is built from 12 residues. V was shortened by 0 bases and J by 7 bases, with 4 bases between the two germline ends. The CDR3 spells CASSLAPQPQHF. CDR3 DNA sequence: TGTGCCAGCAGCTTAGCTCCCCAGCCCCAGCATTTT.

The genes are TRBV7-2 and TRBJ2-1; D call uncertain. Trimming took 3 bases from V and 0 from J, leaving 6 bases between them. This CDR3 comprises 14 residues. The germline V gene has CDR1 SGHTA and CDR2 FQGNSA. CDR3 amino acids: CASSLQTSYNEQFF. The CDR3 DNA sequence: TGTGCCAGCAGCTTGCAAACCTCCTACAATGAGCAGTTCTTC.

This chain connects TRBV19 to TRBJ1-2; 10 nucleotides align to TRBD1. V was pared by 3 bases and J by 0 bases, with 7 bases of the junction left unmatched. Germline assignment: CDR1 LNHDA and CDR2 SQIVND (reference sequence). The CDR3 is made up of 17 amino acids. CDR3 loop: CASSMGTGAVANYGYTF. CDR3 nucleotides: TGTGCCAGTAGTATGGGGACAGGGGCCGTCGCTAACTATGGCTACACCTTC.

The chain recombines TRBV29-1 with TRBJ1-2; 8 nucleotides align to TRBD1. The germline V gene has CDR1 SQVTM and CDR2 ANQGSEA. This CDR3 region has 14 residues. J was trimmed by 7 bases and V by 7 bases; bases with no gene match: 14. CDR3 region: CSGGQGGETVGYTF. The CDR3 nucleotides are TGCAGCGGCGGACAGGGTGGGGAGACGGTTGGCTACACCTTC. The variable domain in full, with the rest retrieved from reference TRBV29-1 and TRBJ1-2, is SAVISQKPSRDICQRGTSLTIQCQVDSQVTMMFWYRQQPGQSLTLIATANQGSEATYESGFVIDKFPISRPNLTFSTLTVSNMSPEDSSIYLCSGGQGGETVGYTFGSGTRLTVV.

V gene TRBV7-2 combines with J gene TRBJ2-3; D is perhaps TRBD1 or TRBD2 (5 bases each). The CDR3 loop spans 11 amino acids. CDR1 is SGHTA and CDR2 is FQGNSA in the germline V gene. V shed 4 bases and J shed 6 bases, with 5 bases lying between them. The CDR3: CASSWGDTQYF. The CDR3 DNA is TGTGCCAGCAGCTGGGGGGATACGCAGTATTTT.

The chain has TRBV29-1 and TRBJ2-7, with TRBD2 identical over 8 bases. V was clipped by 1 base and J by 0 bases; unmatched bases: 14. The CDR3 totals 18 residues. Germline V gives CDR1 SQVTM, CDR2 ANQGSEA. The CDR3 region has the DNA TGCAGCGTTGAAGGGAGGAGTACGGGGGGGTTCAGCTCCTACGAGCAGTACTTC. The encoded protein is CSVEGRSTGGFSSYEQYF.

CDR3 protein: CASSLYVSVGTDTQYF. Here the CDR3 DNA reads TGTGCCAGCAGCTTATACGTCAGTGTTGGCACAGATACGCAGTATTTT. V and J are TRBV7-9 and TRBJ2-3; D is undetermined. V was clipped by 2 bases and J by 1 base, with 13 bases between them. This CDR3 has 16 amino acids. Germline loops: CDR1 SEHNR, CDR2 FQNEAQ (reference sequence).

J is TRBJ1-2 and V is TRBV7-3; TRBD1 might be the D (5 bases). V was trimmed by 9 bases and J by 0 bases, leaving 17 bases between them. CDR3 length: 15 residues. The germline V gene encodes CDR1 SGHTA and CDR2 FQGTGA. This chain's CDR3 is CASAPGRQSNYGYTF. In DNA form, the CDR3 reads TGTGCCAGTGCTCCGGGACGGCAATCTAACTATGGCTACACCTTC.